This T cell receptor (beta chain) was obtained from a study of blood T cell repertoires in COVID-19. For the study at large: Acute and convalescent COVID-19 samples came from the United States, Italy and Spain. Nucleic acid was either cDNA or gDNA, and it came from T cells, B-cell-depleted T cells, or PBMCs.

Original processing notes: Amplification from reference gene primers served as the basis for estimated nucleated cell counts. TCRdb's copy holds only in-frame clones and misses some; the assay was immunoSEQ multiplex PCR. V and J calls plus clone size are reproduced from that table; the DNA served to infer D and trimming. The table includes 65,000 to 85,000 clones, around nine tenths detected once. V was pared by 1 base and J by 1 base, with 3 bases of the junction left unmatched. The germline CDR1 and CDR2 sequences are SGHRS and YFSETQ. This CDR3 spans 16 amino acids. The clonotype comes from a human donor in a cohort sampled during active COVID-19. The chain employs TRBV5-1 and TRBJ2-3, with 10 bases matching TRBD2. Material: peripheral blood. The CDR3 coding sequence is TGCGCCAGCAGCTTGACCGGGACTAGCGGCACAGATACGCAGTATTTT. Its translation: CASSLTGTSGTDTQYF.